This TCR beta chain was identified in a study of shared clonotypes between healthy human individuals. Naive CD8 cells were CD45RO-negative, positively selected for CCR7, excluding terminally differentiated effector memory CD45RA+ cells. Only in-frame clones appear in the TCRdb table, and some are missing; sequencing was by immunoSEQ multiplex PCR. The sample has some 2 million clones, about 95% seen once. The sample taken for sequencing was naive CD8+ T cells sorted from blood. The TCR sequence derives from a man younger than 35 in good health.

CDR3 sequence (DNA): TGTGCCACCGGGACTAGCGGGAGCTCCTACGAGCAGTACTTC. Its translation is CATGTSGSSYEQYF. This chain uses TRBV6-1 with TRBJ2-7; 14 nucleotides align to TRBD2. CDR1 and CDR2 from the germline V gene are MNHNS and SASEGT. The length of the CDR3 is 14 residues. With V trimmed by 10 bases and J by 0 bases, 2 bases remained unmatched.